The subject of this entry is one T cell receptor (beta chain). CDR1 SEHNR and CDR2 FQNEAQ come from the germline V gene (reference sequence). The CDR3 runs to 14 residues. Trimming cost V 5 bases and J 2 bases, with 13 bases left between them. A second roughly 6 to 12 cycle PCR used barcoded and J-beta primers. A template-switch adaptor that had 12 random nucleotides put a tag on each cDNA molecule. Via MiXCR, TCRdb re-called the 5' RACE reads, giving one row per CDR3 protein. Counted here are approximately 760,000 distinct CDR3 sequences, 25% occurring once; the ten biggest clones make up under 10%. The sample comes from a study of blood T cells in healthy people across ages. These same records also appear under a second study, on T cells of mothers and their children.

The receptor was isolated from a boy aged 5-17 years in good health. Specimen: blood. J is TRBJ2-7 and V is TRBV7-9; possibly TRBD1 or TRBD2 for D (5 bases each). CDR3 coding DNA: TGTGCCAGCAGCCTCCCGGGACGGGCCTACGAGCAGTACTTC. Protein sequence: CASSLPGRAYEQYF.